These T cell receptor beta chains were read from a single sample in a study of T cells in localized non-small cell lung cancer. Method: immunoSEQ multiplex PCR; TCRdb's copy keeps in-frame clones and lacks some. Of 1,500 to 2,000 clones in the sample, about 22% were seen once. The source material was lung tumor tissue, sampled before any cancer treatment. The source of these receptors is a male donor aged 60 or over with stage I lung adenocarcinoma. CDR3s leave out the opening cysteine and the closing phenylalanine or tryptophan. A row's size may be missing; if present it is once, few, many or a size class.

clone_size: few
j_call: TRBJ2-7
v_call: TRBV28
cdr3_aa: ASTISRDRETYEQY

clone_size: -
j_call: TRBJ2-7
v_call: TRBV11-3
cdr3_aa: ASSLLAGQGDEQY

clone_size: -
j_call: TRBJ2-7
v_call: TRBV6-8
cdr3_aa: ASSYSFTDPYEQY

clone_size: medium-sized
j_call: TRBJ1-5
v_call: TRBV6-8
cdr3_aa: ASSSGTGLYQPQH

clone_size: -
j_call: TRBJ2-1
v_call: TRBV6-8
cdr3_aa: ASSYSTQRGSNEQF

clone_size: -
j_call: TRBJ1-2
v_call: TRBV19
cdr3_aa: ASSEVPPNGYT

clone_size: -
j_call: TRBJ1-6
v_call: TRBV11-3
cdr3_aa: ASRGADRFTSNSPLH

clone_size: few
j_call: TRBJ2-3
v_call: TRBV9
cdr3_aa: ASSGLGVAQY

clone_size: -
j_call: TRBJ1-4
v_call: TRBV30
cdr3_aa: AWNPPFEKLF

clone_size: -
j_call: TRBJ2-5
v_call: TRBV11-3
cdr3_aa: ASSLPSGKETQY

clone_size: once
j_call: TRBJ2-3
v_call: TRBV19
cdr3_aa: ATSDRGTSGVDTQY

clone_size: few
j_call: TRBJ1-2
v_call: TRBV4-1
cdr3_aa: ASSQDRRGGGYT

clone_size: -
j_call: TRBJ1-5
v_call: TRBV12-5
cdr3_aa: ASGLGPGNQPQH

clone_size: -
j_call: TRBJ1-5
v_call: TRBV15
cdr3_aa: ATSRSLGQENYSNQPQH

clone_size: large
j_call: TRBJ1-5
v_call: TRBV11-3
cdr3_aa: ASSPQALGGPQH

clone_size: -
j_call: TRBJ1-1
v_call: TRBV29-1
cdr3_aa: SVGNRANTEAF

clone_size: large
j_call: TRBJ2-1
v_call: TRBV6-8
cdr3_aa: ASSYSMNRNNEQF

clone_size: -
j_call: TRBJ2-7
v_call: TRBV11-3
cdr3_aa: ASSFDRTSGTYEQY

clone_size: few
j_call: TRBJ1-3
v_call: TRBV15
cdr3_aa: ATSRAGGTGNTIY

clone_size: few
j_call: TRBJ2-2
v_call: TRBV19
cdr3_aa: ASSMSAANTGELF

clone_size: -
j_call: TRBJ2-5
v_call: TRBV4-1
cdr3_aa: ASSQGSLAGGETQY

clone_size: few
j_call: TRBJ1-1
v_call: TRBV25-1
cdr3_aa: ASSEFRSGNTEAF

clone_size: medium-sized
j_call: TRBJ1-1
v_call: TRBV11-3
cdr3_aa: ASSRATGTGNTEAF

clone_size: -
j_call: TRBJ2-7
v_call: TRBV10-2
cdr3_aa: ASSDPGDSYEQY

clone_size: -
j_call: TRBJ2-3
v_call: TRBV28
cdr3_aa: AHNRARTTDTQY

clone_size: few
j_call: TRBJ2-3
v_call: TRBV19
cdr3_aa: ASSALKGLAGDGDTQY

clone_size: -
j_call: TRBJ2-2
v_call: TRBV6-8
cdr3_aa: ASTIRGQINTGELF

clone_size: few
j_call: TRBJ2-7
v_call: TRBV11-1
cdr3_aa: ASSLAGGPYEQY

clone_size: -
j_call: TRBJ2-1
v_call: TRBV30
cdr3_aa: AWSRPIRNEQF

clone_size: -
j_call: TRBJ1-3
v_call: TRBV25-1
cdr3_aa: ASSEDAGFTGNTIY

clone_size: medium-sized
j_call: TRBJ2-1
v_call: TRBV11-3
cdr3_aa: ASSLDDRGYLNEQF

clone_size: -
j_call: TRBJ2-7
v_call: TRBV30
cdr3_aa: AWSPLAGVSYEQY

clone_size: few
j_call: TRBJ1-1
v_call: TRBV6-8
cdr3_aa: ATKSDRTTGNTEAF

clone_size: -
j_call: TRBJ2-1
v_call: TRBV28
cdr3_aa: ASSLGWGRAVNEQF

clone_size: few
j_call: TRBJ2-2
v_call: TRBV15
cdr3_aa: ATSEGPGRSFGELF

clone_size: few
j_call: TRBJ2-7
v_call: TRBV9
cdr3_aa: ASSVGDASEQY

clone_size: -
j_call: TRBJ1-5
v_call: TRBV6-8
cdr3_aa: ATRVDRFQPQH

clone_size: -
j_call: TRBJ2-1
v_call: TRBV19
cdr3_aa: ASSGASGYNEQF

clone_size: few
j_call: TRBJ1-1
v_call: TRBV28
cdr3_aa: ASSPTGGMNTEAF

clone_size: -
j_call: TRBJ1-1
v_call: TRBV2
cdr3_aa: ASTLDRGIGEAF

clone_size: once
j_call: TRBJ2-7
v_call: TRBV25-1
cdr3_aa: ASSDRGTADEQY

clone_size: -
j_call: TRBJ2-7
v_call: TRBV19
cdr3_aa: ASSMSAGGSSYEQY

clone_size: -
j_call: TRBJ1-1
v_call: TRBV10-2
cdr3_aa: ASSERRDRGHMNTEAF

clone_size: few
j_call: TRBJ1-6
v_call: TRBV28
cdr3_aa: ASSSEVSPLH

clone_size: -
j_call: TRBJ2-7
v_call: TRBV25-1
cdr3_aa: ASSERGDYEQY

clone_size: few
j_call: TRBJ1-5
v_call: TRBV11-3
cdr3_aa: ASSLGGDRNQPQH

clone_size: once
j_call: TRBJ1-5
v_call: TRBV18
cdr3_aa: ASSPGQGPPSNQPQH

clone_size: medium-sized
j_call: TRBJ1-1
v_call: TRBV7-2
cdr3_aa: ASSTQGDTEAF

clone_size: -
j_call: TRBJ2-7
v_call: TRBV28
cdr3_aa: ASTITGTYEQY

clone_size: -
j_call: TRBJ1-3
v_call: TRBV7-5
cdr3_aa: ASSRGDRVSLSGNTIY

clone_size: -
j_call: TRBJ2-3
v_call: TRBV11-3
cdr3_aa: ASSFEVFTDTQY